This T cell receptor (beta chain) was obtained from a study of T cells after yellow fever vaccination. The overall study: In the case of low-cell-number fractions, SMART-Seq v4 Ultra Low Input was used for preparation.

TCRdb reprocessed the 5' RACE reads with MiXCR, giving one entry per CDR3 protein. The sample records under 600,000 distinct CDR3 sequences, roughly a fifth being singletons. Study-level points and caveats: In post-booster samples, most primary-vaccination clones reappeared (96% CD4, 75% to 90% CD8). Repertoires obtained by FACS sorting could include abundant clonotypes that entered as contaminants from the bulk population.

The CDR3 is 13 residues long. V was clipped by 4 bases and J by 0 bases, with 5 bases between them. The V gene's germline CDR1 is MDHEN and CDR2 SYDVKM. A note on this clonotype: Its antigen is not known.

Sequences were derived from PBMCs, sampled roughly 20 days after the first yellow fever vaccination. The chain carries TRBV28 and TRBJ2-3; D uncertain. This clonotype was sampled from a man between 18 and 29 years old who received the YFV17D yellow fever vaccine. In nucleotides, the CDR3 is TGTGCCAGCAGTTCTGTTAGCACAGATACGCAGTATTTT. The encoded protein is CASSSVSTDTQYF.